These 17 T cell receptor beta chains came from one sample sequenced in a study of T cells expressing NK-cell markers. TCRdb reprocessed the 5' RACE reads; each CDR3 protein has one entry and no DNA is given. The specimen's table records 300,000 to 500,000 distinct CDR3 sequences. The sample was blood T cells: a sorted CD56 or NKG2C T cell subset, CD4+ or CD8+ T cells, or bulk PBMC T cells (not recorded which). These receptor sequences come from a woman between 45 and 65 years old in good health.

The rearrangement links TRBV4-1 to TRBJ2-1; TCRdb proposes TRBD2, but this gene call is untestable without DNA. Germline loops: CDR1 MGHRA, CDR2 YSYEKL. The CDR3 is 18 residues long. The CDR3 is CASSQGSFTSGSYNEQFF.

The genes are TRBV6-2 or TRBV6-3 and TRBJ1-1; there is no DNA to check the TCRdb D call of TRBD1. This CDR3 is built from 15 residues. Germline lookup yields CDR1 MNHEY and CDR2 SVGEGT. CDR3: CASRAIQGANTEAFF.

J is TRBJ2-1 and V is TRBV7-3. The V gene's germline CDR1 is SGHTA and CDR2 FQGTGA. The CDR3 covers 15 residues. The CDR3: CASSVIGSSYNEQFF.

The J gene is TRBJ2-1, the V gene TRBV24-1; with no DNA, the TCRdb D assignment of TRBD1 cannot be verified. The CDR3 length is 18 residues. The germline gives CDR1 KGHDR, CDR2 SFDVKD. CDR3 in amino acids: CATSDPGDQGTGYNEQFF.

The chain couples TRBV29-1 to TRBJ2-3; TCRdb indicates TRBD2, and absent DNA this call remains unverified. Germline CDR1 SQVTM, CDR2 ANQGSEA. This CDR3 spans 16 amino acids. CDR3 loop: CSVADGGRAGRDTQYF.

This rearrangement joins TRBV29-1 to TRBJ1-1. The germline V gene has CDR1 SQVTM and CDR2 ANQGSEA. The CDR3 has 12 residues. The CDR3 reads CSVRLDRAEAFF.

V and J are TRBV9 and TRBJ2-1; TCRdb returns TRBD2, unconfirmable since there is no DNA. Germline V CDR1 and CDR2: SGDLS, YYNGEE. The CDR3 is made up of 15 amino acids. CDR3 amino acids: CASSVGGEVYNEQFF. Full variable domain (missing parts from reference TRBV9 and TRBJ2-1): DSGVTQTPKHLITATGQRVTLRCSPRSGDLSVYWYQQSLDQGLQFLIQYYNGEERAKGNILERFSAQQFPDLHSELNLSSLELGDSALYFCASSVGGEVYNEQFFGPGTRLTVL.

CDR3 protein: CSVGERTGGTQYF. V is TRBV29-1 and J is TRBJ2-5; no DNA is available, so the TRBD1 call from TCRdb remains unchecked. Germline CDR1 and CDR2: SQVTM and ANQGSEA. CDR3 length: 13 residues.

The chain couples TRBV20-1 to TRBJ1-1; TCRdb outputs TRBD1, but without DNA this stays unchecked. The CDR3 runs to 12 residues. CDR1 and CDR2 from the germline V gene are DFQATT and SNEGSKA (reference sequence). CDR3 in amino acids: CSANGRGTEAFF.

The chain has TRBV27 and TRBJ2-1; TCRdb calls TRBD1, which cannot be checked without DNA. The CDR3 is made up of 16 amino acids. The germline V gene has CDR1 MNHEY and CDR2 SMNVEV (reference sequence). CDR3 sequence reads: CASSPSTGKYDNEQFF.

The chain couples TRBV7-9 to TRBJ2-4; TCRdb reports TRBD1, a call that lacks DNA to check it against. Germline CDR1 reads SEHNR; CDR2 reads FQNEAQ (reference sequence). This CDR3 spans 16 amino acids. The CDR3 spells CASEKVRGGTKNIQYF.

The chain employs TRBV5-1 and TRBJ2-3; TCRdb calls TRBD1, which cannot be checked without DNA. The CDR3 totals 17 residues. Germline V gene sequence: CDR1 SGHRS, CDR2 YFSETQ. The CDR3 reads CASSTRPGTGGTDTQYF.

The gene calls are TRBV20-1 and TRBJ2-3; TCRdb indicates TRBD1, and absent DNA this call remains unverified. Germline V gene sequence: CDR1 DFQATT, CDR2 SNEGSKA (reference sequence). The CDR3 is 13 amino acids. CDR3 protein: CSEWGPRTDTQYF.

V and J are TRBV12-3 or TRBV12-4 and TRBJ2-1; TCRdb reports TRBD2, a call that lacks DNA to check it against. The CDR3 has 15 residues. The CDR3 sequence is CASSLSGSGANEQFF.

This sequence joins TRBV27 and TRBJ2-3; TCRdb proposes TRBD2, but this gene call is untestable without DNA. CDR1 and CDR2 from the germline V gene are MNHEY and SMNVEV (reference sequence). The CDR3 has 13 residues. The chain's CDR3 is CASRGGSTDTQYF.

The chain carries TRBV2 and TRBJ2-2. The germline V gene has CDR1 SNHLY and CDR2 FYNNEI. The CDR3 consists of 12 residues. Here the CDR3 reads CASTPLAGELFF.

The chain's CDR3 is CASSYRDRDGGAFF. The V and J genes are TRBV6-5 and TRBJ1-1; checking the TCRdb D call of TRBD1 is not possible without DNA. This CDR3 is 14 amino acids long. In germline, CDR1 is MNHEY, CDR2 SVGAGI.